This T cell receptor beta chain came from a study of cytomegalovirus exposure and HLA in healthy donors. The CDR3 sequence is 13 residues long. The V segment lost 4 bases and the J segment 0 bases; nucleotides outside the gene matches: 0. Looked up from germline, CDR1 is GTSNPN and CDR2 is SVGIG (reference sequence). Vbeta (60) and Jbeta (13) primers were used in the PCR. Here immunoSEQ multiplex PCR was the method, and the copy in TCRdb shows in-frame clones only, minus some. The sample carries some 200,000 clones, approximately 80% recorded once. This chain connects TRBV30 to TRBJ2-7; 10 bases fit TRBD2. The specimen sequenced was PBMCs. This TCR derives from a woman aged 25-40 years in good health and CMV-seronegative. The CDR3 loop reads CAWTSGSSYEQYF. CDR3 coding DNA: TGTGCCTGGACTAGCGGGAGCTCCTACGAGCAGTACTTC.